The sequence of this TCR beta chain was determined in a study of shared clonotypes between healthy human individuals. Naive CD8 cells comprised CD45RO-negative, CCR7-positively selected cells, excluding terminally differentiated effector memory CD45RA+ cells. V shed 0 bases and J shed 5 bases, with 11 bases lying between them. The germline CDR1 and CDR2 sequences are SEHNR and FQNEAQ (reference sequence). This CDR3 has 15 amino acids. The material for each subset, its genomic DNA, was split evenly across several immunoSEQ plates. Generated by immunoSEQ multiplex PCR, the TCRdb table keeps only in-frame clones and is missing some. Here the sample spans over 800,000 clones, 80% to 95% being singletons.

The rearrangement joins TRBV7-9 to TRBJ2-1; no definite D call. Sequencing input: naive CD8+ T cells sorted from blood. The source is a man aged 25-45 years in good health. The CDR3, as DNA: TGTGCCAGCAGCTTAGCAGCCACGTTTAACAATGAGCAGTTCTTC. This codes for CASSLAATFNNEQFF.